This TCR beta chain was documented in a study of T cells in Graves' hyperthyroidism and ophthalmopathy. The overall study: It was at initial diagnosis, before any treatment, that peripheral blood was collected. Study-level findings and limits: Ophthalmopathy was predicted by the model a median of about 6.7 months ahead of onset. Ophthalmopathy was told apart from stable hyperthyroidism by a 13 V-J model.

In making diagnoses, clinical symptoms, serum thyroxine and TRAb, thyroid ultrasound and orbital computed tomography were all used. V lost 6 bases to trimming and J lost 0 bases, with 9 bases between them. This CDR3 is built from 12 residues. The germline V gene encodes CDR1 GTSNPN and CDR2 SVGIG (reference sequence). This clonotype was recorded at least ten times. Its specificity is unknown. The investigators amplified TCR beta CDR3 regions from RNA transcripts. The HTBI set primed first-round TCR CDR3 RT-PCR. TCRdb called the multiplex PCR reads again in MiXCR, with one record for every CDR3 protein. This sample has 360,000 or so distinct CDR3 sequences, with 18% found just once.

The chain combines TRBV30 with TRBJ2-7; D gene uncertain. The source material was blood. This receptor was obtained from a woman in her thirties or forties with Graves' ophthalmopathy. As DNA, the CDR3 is TGTGCCTGTCGGACGGACTCCTACGAGCAGTACTTC. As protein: CACRTDSYEQYF.